This T cell receptor (beta chain) is drawn from a study of post-analysis software for immune sequencing data. Study results and limitations: Controls showed significantly higher normalized Chao1 diversity than did multiple sclerosis patients. Samples from one preparation batch, clustered by F measure, grouped strongly together. Five or six TRBV segments appeared more often in patients than in controls, and TRBV5-6, TRBV5-1 and TRBV20-1 were among these.

Comments on this clonotype: What it binds is not known.

Every TCR beta cDNA library bore unique molecular identifiers. TCRdb fed the PCR reads into MiXCR, producing one record per CDR3 protein. The repertoire has roughly 410,000 distinct CDR3 sequences, less than 40% of them found once; the top ten carry roughly an eighth. The V gene end was trimmed by 0 bases and the J gene end by 3 bases; junction bases not matched to a gene: 11. CDR1 and CDR2 from the germline V gene are LGHNA and YNFKEQ. There are 18 residues in the CDR3. The sequence came from a girl aged 5 to 17 with multiple sclerosis. Sequenced: blood. J is TRBJ2-1 and V is TRBV4-2, with 7 bases that match TRBD1. CDR3 residues: CASSQEAAVGQVYNEQFF. The CDR3 DNA reads as TGTGCCAGCAGCCAAGAAGCGGCCGTAGGACAGGTCTACAATGAGCAGTTCTTC.